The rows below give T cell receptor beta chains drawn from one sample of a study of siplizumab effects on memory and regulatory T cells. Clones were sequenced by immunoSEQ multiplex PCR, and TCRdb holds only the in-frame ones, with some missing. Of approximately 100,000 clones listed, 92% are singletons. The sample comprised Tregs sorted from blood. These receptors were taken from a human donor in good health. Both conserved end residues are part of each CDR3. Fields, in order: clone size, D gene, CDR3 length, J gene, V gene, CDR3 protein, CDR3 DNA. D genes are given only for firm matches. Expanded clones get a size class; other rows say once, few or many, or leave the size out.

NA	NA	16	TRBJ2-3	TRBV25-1	CASSAGSGTATDTQYF	TGTGCCAGCAGTGCTGGATCCGGGACGGCCACAGATACGCAGTATTTT
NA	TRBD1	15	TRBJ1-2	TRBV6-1	CASSEYVGGGYGYTF	TGTGCCAGCAGTGAATACGTAGGGGGCGGGTATGGCTACACCTTC
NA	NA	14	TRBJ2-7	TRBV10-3	CAISAREGAYEQYF	TGTGCCATCAGTGCCAGGGAAGGGGCCTACGAGCAGTACTTC
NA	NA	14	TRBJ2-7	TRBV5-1	CASSFAADSYEQYF	TGCGCCAGCAGCTTCGCGGCAGATTCCTACGAGCAGTACTTC
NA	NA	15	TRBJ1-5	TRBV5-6	CASSAGTLERQPQHF	TGTGCCAGCTCCGCCGGGACTCTCGAGCGTCAGCCCCAGCATTTT
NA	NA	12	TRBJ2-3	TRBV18	CASASGTDTQYF	TGTGCCAGCGCCTCCGGGACAGATACGCAGTATTTT
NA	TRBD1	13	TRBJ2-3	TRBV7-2	CASGRDRDHTQYF	TGTGCCAGCGGCCGGGACAGGGACCATACGCAGTATTTT
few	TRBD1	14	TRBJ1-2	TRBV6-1	CASKSAGQGFGYTF	TGTGCCAGCAAATCCGCGGGACAGGGGTTTGGCTACACCTTC
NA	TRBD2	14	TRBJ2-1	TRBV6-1	CASSEGLLYNEQFF	TGTGCCAGCAGTGAGGGACTACTCTACAATGAGCAGTTCTTC
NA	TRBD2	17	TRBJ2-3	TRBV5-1	CASSSGLAGASTDTQYF	TGCGCCAGCAGCTCCGGACTAGCGGGGGCTAGCACAGATACGCAGTATTTT
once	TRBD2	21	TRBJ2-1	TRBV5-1	CASSLRNLIPGLAENYNEQFF	TGCGCCAGCAGCTTGCGAAATCTGATACCTGGACTAGCAGAAAACTACAATGAGCAGTTCTTC
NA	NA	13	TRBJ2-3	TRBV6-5	CASSTPSTDTQYF	TGTGCCAGCAGTACCCCTAGCACAGATACGCAGTATTTT
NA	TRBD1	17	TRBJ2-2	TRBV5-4	CASSLSSGTVVTGELFF	TGTGCCAGCAGCTTAAGCTCCGGGACAGTTGTCACCGGGGAGCTGTTTTTT
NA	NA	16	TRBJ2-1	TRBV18	CASSPAGTATYNEQFF	TGTGCCAGCTCACCGGCCGGGACTGCGACTTACAATGAGCAGTTCTTC
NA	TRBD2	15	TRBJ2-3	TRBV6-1	CASSEESSGPDTQYF	TGTGCCAGCAGTGAAGAGTCTAGCGGGCCAGATACGCAGTATTTT
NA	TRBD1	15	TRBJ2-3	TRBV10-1	CASARDRRDSDTQYF	TGCGCCAGCGCAAGGGACAGGCGAGATTCAGATACGCAGTATTTT
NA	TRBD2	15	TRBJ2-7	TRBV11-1	CASSIPGLAGYEQYF	TGTGCCAGCAGCATACCGGGACTAGCGGGCTACGAGCAGTACTTC
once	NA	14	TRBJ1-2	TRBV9	CASSVVGTAYGYTF	TGTGCCAGCAGCGTAGTAGGGACGGCTTATGGCTACACCTTC
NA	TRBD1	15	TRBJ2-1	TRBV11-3	CASSPPGTGGNEQFF	TGTGCCAGCAGCCCTCCCGGGACAGGGGGGAATGAGCAGTTCTTC
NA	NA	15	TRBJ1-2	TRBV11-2	CASTLRSGPGYGYTF	TGTGCCAGCACCCTTCGAAGCGGCCCGGGGTACGGCTACACCTTC
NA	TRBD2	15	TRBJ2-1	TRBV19	CASSILAGGPYEQFF	TGTGCCAGTAGTATCCTAGCGGGAGGTCCCTATGAGCAGTTCTTC
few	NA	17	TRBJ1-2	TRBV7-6	CASSLVAGQKGSGGYTF	TGTGCCAGCAGCCTAGTAGCCGGACAGAAGGGGTCCGGTGGCTACACCTTC
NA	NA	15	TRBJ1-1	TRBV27	CASSLFGQGNTEAFF	TGTGCCAGCAGTTTATTCGGTCAGGGGAACACTGAAGCTTTCTTT
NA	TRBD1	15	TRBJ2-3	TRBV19	CASSAWGTGTDTQYF	TGTGCCAGTAGCGCCTGGGGGACAGGGACAGATACGCAGTATTTT
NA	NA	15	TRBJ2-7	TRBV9	CASSLSGLSTYEQYF	TGTGCCAGCAGCCTATCAGGGCTTAGTACCTACGAGCAGTACTTC
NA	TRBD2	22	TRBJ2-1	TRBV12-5	CASGLVLGLSTSGLSSYNEQFF	TGTGCTAGTGGTTTGGTATTAGGGCTGTCGACTAGCGGGTTAAGCTCCTACAATGAGCAGTTCTTC
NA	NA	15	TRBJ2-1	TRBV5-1	CASSLAWSSYNEQFF	TGCGCCAGCAGCTTGGCGTGGAGCTCCTACAATGAGCAGTTCTTC
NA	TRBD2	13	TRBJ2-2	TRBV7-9	CASSLGTSGELFF	TGTGCCAGCAGCTTAGGGACTAGCGGGGAGCTGTTTTTT
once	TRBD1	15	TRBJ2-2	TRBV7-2	CASSGDRGRTGELFF	TGTGCCAGCAGCGGAGACAGGGGGCGAACCGGGGAGCTGTTTTTT
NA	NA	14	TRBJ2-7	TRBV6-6	CASRTEGPFYEQYF	TGTGCCAGCAGGACCGAGGGTCCGTTCTACGAGCAGTACTTC
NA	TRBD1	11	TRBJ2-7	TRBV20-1	CSAVTGDEQYF	TGCAGTGCTGTTACAGGGGACGAGCAGTACTTC
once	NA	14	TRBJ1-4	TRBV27	CASSFAGAGEKLFF	TGTGCCAGCAGCTTTGCGGGGGCTGGTGAAAAACTGTTTTTT
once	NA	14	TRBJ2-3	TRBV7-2	CASSLARGADTQYF	TGTGCCAGCAGCTTAGCGAGGGGTGCAGATACGCAGTATTTT
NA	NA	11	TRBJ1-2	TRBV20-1	CSARLDYGYTF	TGCAGTGCTAGATTGGACTATGGCTACACCTTC
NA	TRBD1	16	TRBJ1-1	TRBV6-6	CASRDRGSKRNTEAFF	TGTGCCAGCAGGGACAGGGGTTCGAAAAGGAACACTGAAGCTTTCTTT
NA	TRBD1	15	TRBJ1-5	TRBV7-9	CASSRQGSGNQPQHF	TGTGCCAGCAGCCGACAGGGGAGCGGCAATCAGCCCCAGCATTTT
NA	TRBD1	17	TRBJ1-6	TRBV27	CASSLGPSGTVRSPLHF	TGTGCCAGCAGCCTAGGCCCTAGCGGGACAGTCCGTTCACCCCTCCACTTT
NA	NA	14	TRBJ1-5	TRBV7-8	CASSLREGYQPQHF	TGTGCCAGCAGCTTAAGGGAGGGTTATCAGCCCCAGCATTTT
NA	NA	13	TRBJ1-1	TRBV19	CASRHDRDTEAFF	TGTGCCAGTAGACATGACCGCGACACTGAAGCTTTCTTT
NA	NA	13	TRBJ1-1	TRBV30	CAWSLQGNAEAFF	TGTGCCTGGAGTCTTCAGGGAAACGCTGAAGCTTTCTTT
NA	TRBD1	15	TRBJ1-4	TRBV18	CASSSTGQGNEKLFF	TGTGCCAGCTCATCAACGGGACAGGGGAATGAAAAACTGTTTTTT
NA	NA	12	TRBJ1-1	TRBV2	CASSVGATEAFF	TGTGCCAGCAGTGTAGGGGCCACTGAAGCTTTCTTT
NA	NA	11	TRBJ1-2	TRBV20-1	CSAPTDIGYTF	TGCAGTGCTCCAACGGACATTGGCTACACCTTC
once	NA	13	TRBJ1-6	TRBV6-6	CASSLGVSSPLHF	TGTGCCAGCAGTCTAGGGGTTTCTTCACCCCTCCACTTT
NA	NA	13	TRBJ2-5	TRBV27	CASRWGRGETQYF	TGTGCCAGCAGGTGGGGCAGGGGAGAGACCCAGTACTTC
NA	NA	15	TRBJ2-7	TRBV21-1	CASSKAKGQGYEQYF	TGTGCCAGCAGCAAAGCAAAGGGACAGGGTTACGAGCAGTACTTC
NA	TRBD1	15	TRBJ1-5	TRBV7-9	CASTQGEVSNQPQHF	TGTGCCAGCACCCAGGGGGAGGTTAGCAATCAGCCCCAGCATTTT
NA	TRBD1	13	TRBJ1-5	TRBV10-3	CATGTGPGSPQHF	TGTGCCACAGGGACAGGGCCCGGTTCCCCCCAGCATTTT
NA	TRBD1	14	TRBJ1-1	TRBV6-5	CASSWGQVHTEAFF	TGTGCCAGCAGTTGGGGACAGGTCCACACTGAAGCTTTCTTT
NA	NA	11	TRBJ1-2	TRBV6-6	CASSYLDGYTF	TGTGCCAGCAGTTACCTCGATGGCTACACCTTC
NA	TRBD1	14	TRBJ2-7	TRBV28	CASSSPGQRYEQYF	TGTGCCAGCAGTTCGCCGGGACAGAGATACGAGCAGTACTTC
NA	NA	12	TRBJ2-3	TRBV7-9	CASSLGTDTQYF	TGTGCCAGCAGCTTAGGAACAGATACGCAGTATTTT